The entry below describes one T cell receptor (beta chain). What it binds is unknown. Possible read error: a much larger clone is one base away. Indicated time point: newly diagnosed GD, antithyroid drugs for less than 3 months. Isolated PBMC RNA provided the starting material for the TCR library. This entry is derived from a study of regulatory T cells in long-lasting Graves disease. This CDR3 has 13 residues. The V segment lost 10 bases and the J segment 4 bases; nucleotides outside the gene matches: 7. Germline CDR1 and CDR2: SGHRS and YFSETQ. Notes on the study in general: Results may be inaccurate due to the small sample size.

Researchers made TCR beta libraries by using iRepertoire HTBI primers and running Arm-PCR on CDR3 regions. TCRdb reprocessed the multiplex PCR reads via MiXCR and lists one record per CDR3 protein. The sample lists approximately 400,000 distinct CDR3 sequences; about 15% were seen once. This same sample was also taken into another study, of T cells in Graves' hyperthyroidism and ophthalmopathy. Per that study: Graves' hyperthyroidism without ophthalmopathy progression within 18 months was termed stable. In the first-round RT-PCR of the TCR CDR3, the HTBI primer set was used.

The input for sequencing was peripheral blood mononuclear cells (PBMCs), taken at new diagnosis, from a patient treated with antithyroid drugs. The origin of this receptor is a young woman with Graves disease. The chain links TRBV5-1 to TRBJ2-7; 11 bases line up with TRBD2. CDR3 nucleotides: TGCGCCGGCCGGGGACTAGCGGCATACGAGCAGTACTTC. This gives the protein CAGRGLAAYEQYF. Full variable domain (missing parts from reference TRBV5-1 and TRBJ2-7): KAGVTQTPRYLIKTRGQQVTLSCSPISGHRSVSWYQQTPGQGLQFLFEYFSETQRNKGNFPGRFSGRQFSNSRSEMNVSTLELGDSALYLCAGRGLAAYEQYFGPGTRLTVT.